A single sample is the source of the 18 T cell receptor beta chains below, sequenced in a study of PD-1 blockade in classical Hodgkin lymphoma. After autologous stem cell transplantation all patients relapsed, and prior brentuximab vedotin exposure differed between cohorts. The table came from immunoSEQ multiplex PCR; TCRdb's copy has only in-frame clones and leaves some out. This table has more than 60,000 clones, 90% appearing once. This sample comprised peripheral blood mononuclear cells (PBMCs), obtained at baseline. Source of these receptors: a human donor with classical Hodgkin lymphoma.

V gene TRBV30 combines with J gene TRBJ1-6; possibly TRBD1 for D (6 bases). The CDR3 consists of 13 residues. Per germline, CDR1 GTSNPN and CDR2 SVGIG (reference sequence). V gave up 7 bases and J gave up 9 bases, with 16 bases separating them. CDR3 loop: CASTGTLGSPLHF. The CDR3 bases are TGTGCCTCTACCGGGACATTGGGTTCACCCCTCCACTTT.

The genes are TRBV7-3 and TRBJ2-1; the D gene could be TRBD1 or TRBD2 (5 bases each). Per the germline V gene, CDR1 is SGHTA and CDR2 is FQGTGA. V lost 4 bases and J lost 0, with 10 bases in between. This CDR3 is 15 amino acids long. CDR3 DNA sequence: TGTGCCAGCAGCTCCAGGGCGGGCTCCTACAATGAGCAGTTCTTC. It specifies CASSSRAGSYNEQFF.

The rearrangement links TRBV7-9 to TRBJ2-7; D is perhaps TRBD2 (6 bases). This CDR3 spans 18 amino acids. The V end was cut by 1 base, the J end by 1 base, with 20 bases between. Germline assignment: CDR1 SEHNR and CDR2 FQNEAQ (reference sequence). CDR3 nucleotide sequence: TGTGCCAGCAGCTTAGGTAAGGCTGGAGGGCTGGATTCCTACGAGCAGTACTTC. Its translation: CASSLGKAGGLDSYEQYF.

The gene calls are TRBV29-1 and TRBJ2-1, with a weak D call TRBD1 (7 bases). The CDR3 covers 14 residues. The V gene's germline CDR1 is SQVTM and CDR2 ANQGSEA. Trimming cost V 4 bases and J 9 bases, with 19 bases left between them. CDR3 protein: CSVGPQGRGAEQFF. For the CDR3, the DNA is TGCAGCGTTGGCCCACAGGGGCGCGGGGCTGAGCAGTTCTTC.

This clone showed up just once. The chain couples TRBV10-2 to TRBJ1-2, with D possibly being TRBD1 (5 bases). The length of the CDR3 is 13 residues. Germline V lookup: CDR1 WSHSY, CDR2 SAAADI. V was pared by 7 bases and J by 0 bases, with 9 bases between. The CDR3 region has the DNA TGCGCCAGCATCGGGACCTCTAACTATGGCTACACCTTC. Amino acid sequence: CASIGTSNYGYTF.

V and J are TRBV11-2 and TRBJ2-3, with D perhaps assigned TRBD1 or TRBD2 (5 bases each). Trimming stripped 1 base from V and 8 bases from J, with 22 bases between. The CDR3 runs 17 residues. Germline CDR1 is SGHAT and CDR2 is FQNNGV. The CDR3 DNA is TGTGCCAGCAGCTTAGCCCTGTTTGAGGGGCTTCTTGCTACGCAGTATTTT. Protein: CASSLALFEGLLATQYF.

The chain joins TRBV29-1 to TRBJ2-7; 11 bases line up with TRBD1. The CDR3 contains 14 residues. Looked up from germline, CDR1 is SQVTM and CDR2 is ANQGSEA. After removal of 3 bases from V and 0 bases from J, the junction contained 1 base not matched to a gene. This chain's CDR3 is CSVDGTGGSYEQYF. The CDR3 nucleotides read TGCAGCGTTGATGGGACAGGGGGCTCCTACGAGCAGTACTTC.

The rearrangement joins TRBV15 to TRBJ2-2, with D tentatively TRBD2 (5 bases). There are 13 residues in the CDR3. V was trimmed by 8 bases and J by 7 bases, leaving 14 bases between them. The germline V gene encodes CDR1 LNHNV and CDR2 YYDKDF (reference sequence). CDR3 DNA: TGTGCCACCGGGAGAGGCGGAGGCGGGGAGCTGTTTTTT. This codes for CATGRGGGGELFF. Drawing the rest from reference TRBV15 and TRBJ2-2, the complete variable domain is DAMVIQNPRYQVTQFGKPVTLSCSQTLNHNVMYWYQQKSSQAPKLLFHYYDKDFNNEADTPDNFQSRRPNTSFCFLDIRSPGLGDTAMYLCATGRGGGGELFFGEGSRLTVL.

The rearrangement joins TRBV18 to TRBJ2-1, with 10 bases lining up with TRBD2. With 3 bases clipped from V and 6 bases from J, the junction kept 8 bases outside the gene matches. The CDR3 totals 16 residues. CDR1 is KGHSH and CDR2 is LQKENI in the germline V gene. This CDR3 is CASSPTTSGIANEQFF. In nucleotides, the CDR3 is TGTGCCAGCTCACCGACTACTAGCGGGATAGCCAATGAGCAGTTCTTC.

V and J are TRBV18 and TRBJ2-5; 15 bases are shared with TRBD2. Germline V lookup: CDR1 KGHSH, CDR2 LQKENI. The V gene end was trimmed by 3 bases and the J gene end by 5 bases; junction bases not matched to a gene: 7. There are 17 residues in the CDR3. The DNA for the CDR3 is TGTGCCAGCTCACCTCGGACTAGCGGGGGGGCCCTGGAGACCCAGTACTTC. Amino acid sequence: CASSPRTSGGALETQYF.

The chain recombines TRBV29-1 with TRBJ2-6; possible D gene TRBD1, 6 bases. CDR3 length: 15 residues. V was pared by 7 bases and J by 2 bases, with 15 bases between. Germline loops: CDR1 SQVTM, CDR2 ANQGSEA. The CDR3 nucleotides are TGCAGCGCCATGGACAGTATAGCTGGGGCCAACGTCCTGACTTTC. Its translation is CSAMDSIAGANVLTF.

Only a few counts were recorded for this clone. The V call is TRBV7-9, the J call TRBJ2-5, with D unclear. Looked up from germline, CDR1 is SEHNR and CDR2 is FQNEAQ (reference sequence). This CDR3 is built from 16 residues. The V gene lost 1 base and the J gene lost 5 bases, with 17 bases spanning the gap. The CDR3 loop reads CASSLVPVARAETQYF. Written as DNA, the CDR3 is TGTGCCAGCAGCTTAGTGCCGGTTGCCCGGGCGGAGACCCAGTACTTC.

CDR3 protein: CASSQGGNTGELFF. In DNA form, the CDR3 reads TGTGCCAGCAGCCAAGGGGGGAACACCGGGGAGCTGTTTTTT. This rearrangement joins TRBV14 to TRBJ2-2; D remains unclear. CDR3 length: 14 residues. Germline V lookup: CDR1 SGHDN, CDR2 FVKESK. Trimming took off 1 base at V and 1 base at J, with 4 bases between the two ends. The full variable domain, with the rest looked up from reference TRBV14 and TRBJ2-2, is EAGVTQFPSHSVIEKGQTVTLRCDPISGHDNLYWYRRVMGKEIKFLLHFVKESKQDESGMPNNRFLAERTGGTYSTLKVQPAELEDSGVYFCASSQGGNTGELFFGEGSRLTVL.

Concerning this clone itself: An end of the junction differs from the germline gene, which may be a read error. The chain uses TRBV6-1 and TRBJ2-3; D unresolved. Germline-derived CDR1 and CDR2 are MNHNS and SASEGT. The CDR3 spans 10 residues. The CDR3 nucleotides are TGTGCCAGCAGAGAAGATACGCAGTATTTT. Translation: CASREDTQYF.

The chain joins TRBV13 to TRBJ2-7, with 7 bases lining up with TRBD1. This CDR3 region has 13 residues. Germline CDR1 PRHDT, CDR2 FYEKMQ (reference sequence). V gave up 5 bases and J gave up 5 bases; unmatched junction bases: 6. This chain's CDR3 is CASSLRGPDEQYF. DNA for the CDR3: TGTGCCAGCAGCCTGAGGGGGCCCGACGAGCAGTACTTC. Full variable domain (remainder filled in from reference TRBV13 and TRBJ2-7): AAGVIQSPRHLIKEKRETATLKCYPIPRHDTVYWYQQGPGQDPQFLISFYEKMQSDKGSIPDRFSAQQFSDYHSELNMSSLELGDSALYFCASSLRGPDEQYFGPGTRLTVT.

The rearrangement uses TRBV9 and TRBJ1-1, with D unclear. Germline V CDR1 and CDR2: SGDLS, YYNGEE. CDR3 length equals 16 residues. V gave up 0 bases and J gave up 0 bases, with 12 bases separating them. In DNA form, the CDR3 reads TGTGCCAGCAGCGTAGGATGGGGAGACATGAACACTGAAGCTTTCTTT. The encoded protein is CASSVGWGDMNTEAFF.

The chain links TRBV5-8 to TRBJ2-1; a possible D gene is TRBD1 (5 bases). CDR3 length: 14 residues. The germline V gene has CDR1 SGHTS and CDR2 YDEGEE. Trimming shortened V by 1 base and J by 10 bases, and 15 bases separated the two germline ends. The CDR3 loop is CASSLKYQGHEQFF. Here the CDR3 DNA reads TGTGCCAGCAGCTTGAAGTATCAGGGTCACGAGCAGTTCTTC.

Here the CDR3 reads CASSVTTNQPQHF. The CDR3 coding sequence is TGTGCCAGCAGTGTAACTACCAATCAGCCCCAGCATTTT. The chain is built from TRBV2 and TRBJ1-5, with D unclear. This CDR3 contains 13 residues. Germline-derived CDR1 and CDR2 are SNHLY and FYNNEI. V lost 4 bases and J 3 bases, leaving 7 bases between the germline ends. Filled out from reference TRBV2 and TRBJ1-5, the complete variable domain reads EPEVTQTPSHQVTQMGQEVILRCVPISNHLYFYWYRQILGQKVEFLVSFYNNEISEKSEIFDDQFSVERPDGSNFTLKIRSTKLEDSAMYFCASSVTTNQPQHFGDGTRLSIL.